A single sample gave rise to the 17 T cell receptor beta chains below, sequenced in a study of cytomegalovirus exposure and HLA in healthy donors. The PCR was carried out with 60 Vbeta primers and 13 Jbeta primers. Profiling relied on immunoSEQ multiplex PCR, and the TCRdb table lists in-frame clones only, not all of them. This sample's table reports about 190,000 clones. The specimen sequenced was PBMCs. These receptors originate from a woman aged 25 to 39 in good health and CMV-seropositive.

This chain connects TRBV5-6 to TRBJ2-4; 7 bases line up with TRBD1. J was trimmed by 5 bases and V by 2 bases; bases with no gene match: 4. Germline assignment: CDR1 SGHDT and CDR2 YYEEEE. There are 14 residues in the CDR3. The CDR3 DNA reads as TGTGCCAGCAGCTTTGACAGGGTACAAAACATTCAGTACTTC. Protein sequence: CASSFDRVQNIQYF.

This chain links TRBV11-2 with TRBJ2-1; tentatively, D is TRBD2 (5 bases). The CDR3 totals 16 residues. Per the germline V gene, CDR1 is SGHAT and CDR2 is FQNNGV. V lost 0 bases and J lost 0, with 9 bases in between. CDR3 in DNA: TGTGCCAGCAGCTTAGACGCGGGCGGCTCCTACAATGAGCAGTTCTTC. The encoded protein is CASSLDAGGSYNEQFF.

This sequence joins TRBV9 and TRBJ1-3; D gene uncertain. The CDR3 is 14 residues long. The germline V and J ends were trimmed by 0 bases and 2 bases, with 6 bases remaining between them. The germline gives CDR1 SGDLS, CDR2 YYNGEE. CDR3 amino acids: CASSVGHPGNTIYF. The CDR3 DNA follows: TGTGCCAGCAGCGTAGGACATCCTGGAAACACCATATATTTT. Complete variable domain (other parts from reference TRBV9 and TRBJ1-3): DSGVTQTPKHLITATGQRVTLRCSPRSGDLSVYWYQQSLDQGLQFLIQYYNGEERAKGNILERFSAQQFPDLHSELNLSSLELGDSALYFCASSVGHPGNTIYFGEGSWLTVV.

V gene TRBV5-8 combines with J gene TRBJ1-1; D is uncertain. Per the germline V gene, CDR1 is SGHTS and CDR2 is YDEGEE. V lost 1 base, J lost 0 bases, and 4 bases lay in between. The CDR3 consists of 13 residues. The CDR3 sequence: CASSLPVNTEAFF. In DNA form, the CDR3 reads TGTGCCAGCAGCTTGCCGGTGAACACTGAAGCTTTCTTT.

V is TRBV6-5 and J is TRBJ2-7; D is possibly TRBD2 (5 bases). V lost 6 bases, J lost 3 bases, and 9 bases lay in between. Germline V lookup: CDR1 MNHEY, CDR2 SVGAGI. CDR3 length: 12 residues. CDR3 DNA sequence: TGTGCCAGCAGCCCCGGAGGCTACGAGCAGTACTTC. This encodes CASSPGGYEQYF.

V is TRBV6-1 and J is TRBJ1-2; 7 bases map to TRBD1. Per germline, CDR1 MNHNS and CDR2 SASEGT. V shed 8 bases and J 5 bases; nucleotides not matched to a gene: 8. The CDR3 is made up of 13 amino acids. The CDR3 sequence: CASARTGDYGYTF. The CDR3 DNA sequence: TGTGCCAGCGCGCGCACAGGGGATTATGGCTACACCTTC.

In nucleotides, the CDR3 is TGTGCCTGGAGTGTACGGACAGGGGGCCAGCCCCAGCATTTT. Amino acids: CAWSVRTGGQPQHF. The gene calls are TRBV30 and TRBJ1-5; TRBD1 aligns across 11 bases. The CDR3 loop spans 14 amino acids. Looked up from germline, CDR1 is GTSNPN and CDR2 is SVGIG (reference sequence). V was pared by 0 bases and J by 7 bases, with 2 bases of the junction left unmatched.

V and J are TRBV6-5 and TRBJ2-7, with D unclear. Germline-derived CDR1 and CDR2 are MNHEY and SVGAGI. CDR3 length: 16 residues. V was pared by 0 bases and J by 2 bases, with 14 bases between. CDR3 residues: CASSYSGRLGPYEQYF. CDR3 in DNA: TGTGCCAGCAGTTACTCCGGCAGGTTGGGCCCCTACGAGCAGTACTTC.

The chain has TRBV29-1 and TRBJ1-1, with 10 bases fitting TRBD1. Trimming removed 5 bases from V and 3 bases from J; junction bases left unmatched: 6. CDR3 size: 14 residues. Germline V gene sequence: CDR1 SQVTM, CDR2 ANQGSEA. The CDR3 nucleotides read TGCAGCGTTTTGAGGACAGGGGGAGACACTGAAGCTTTCTTT. Translating gives CSVLRTGGDTEAFF.

The V call is TRBV29-1, the J call TRBJ1-1, with no clear D. V was cut by 5 bases and J by 10 bases, with 11 bases left in between. The CDR3 is 10 residues long. CDR1 and CDR2 (germline): SQVTM, ANQGSEA. The CDR3 bases are TGCAGCGTTCACATCCGTCGAGCTTTCTTT. Translation gives CSVHIRRAFF.

The chain employs TRBV7-9 and TRBJ1-2; the match to TRBD1 covers 9 bases. CDR3 length equals 14 residues. The V segment lost 6 bases and the J segment 6 bases; nucleotides outside the gene matches: 8. The germline V gene encodes CDR1 SEHNR and CDR2 FQNEAQ (reference sequence). The CDR3 coding sequence is TGTGCCAGCAGTCCCGGACAGGGGAGGAATGGCTACACCTTC. Its translation is CASSPGQGRNGYTF. Full variable domain (remainder filled in from reference TRBV7-9 and TRBJ1-2): DTGVSQNPRHKITKRGQNVTFRCDPISEHNRLYWYRQTLGQGPEFLTYFQNEAQLEKSRLLSDRFSAERPKGSFSTLEIQRTEQGDSAMYLCASSPGQGRNGYTFGSGTRLTVV.

The chain employs TRBV5-1 and TRBJ2-5; 10 nucleotides line up with TRBD2. J was trimmed by 5 bases and V by 4 bases; bases with no gene match: 8. This CDR3 contains 15 residues. CDR1 and CDR2 from the germline V gene are SGHRS and YFSETQ. CDR3 sequence (DNA): TGCGCCAGCAGCGAAGGACTAGCGGTGTTGGAGACCCAGTACTTC. This sequence encodes CASSEGLAVLETQYF.

The CDR3 loop reads CASSFESGADTQYF. CDR3 coding DNA: TGCGCCAGCAGCTTCGAAAGCGGCGCAGATACGCAGTATTTT. V gene TRBV5-1 combines with J gene TRBJ2-3, with D possibly being TRBD2 (5 bases). Per germline, CDR1 SGHRS and CDR2 YFSETQ. This CDR3 spans 14 amino acids. The V end lost 2 bases, the J end lost 4 bases, and 11 bases lay between the germline ends.

The chain is built from TRBV5-5 and TRBJ2-2, with D tentatively TRBD1 (6 bases). V was cut by 0 bases and J by 4 bases, with 16 bases left in between. Germline lookup yields CDR1 SGHKS and CDR2 YYEKEE (reference sequence). This CDR3 is built from 17 residues. CDR3 sequence: CASSLGGAGVGTGELFF. CDR3 DNA: TGTGCCAGCAGCTTGGGCGGCGCAGGGGTGGGCACCGGGGAGCTGTTTTTT.

V and J are TRBV5-4 and TRBJ2-1; 10 bases fit TRBD1. The CDR3 extends over 14 amino acids. Germline V lookup: CDR1 SGHNT, CDR2 YYREEE (reference sequence). J lost 10 bases, V lost 2 bases, and 6 bases had no gene match. The CDR3 DNA is TGTGCCAGCAGCTTAGAGACAGGGGGCCGGGAGCAGTTCTTC. Encoded protein: CASSLETGGREQFF.

The chain recombines TRBV19 with TRBJ2-1; the match to TRBD1 covers 8 bases. With 5 bases clipped from V and 4 bases from J, the junction kept 4 bases outside the gene matches. The germline V gene encodes CDR1 LNHDA and CDR2 SQIVND (reference sequence). The CDR3 is 14 residues long. The CDR3 loop reads CASSRGQGYNEQFF. The CDR3, as DNA: TGTGCCAGTAGTCGAGGACAGGGATACAATGAGCAGTTCTTC.

Regarding this clone: Distinct nucleotide sequences in the sample also encode this CDR3. This chain links TRBV6-5 with TRBJ1-1; a weak D match, TRBD1 (5 bases). The CDR3 length is 15 residues. Germline V gene data show CDR1 as MNHEY and CDR2 as SVGAGI. The V and J ends lost 0 bases and 0 bases respectively, with 8 bases between them. The CDR3 sequence: CASSYSAGMNTEAFF. The CDR3 DNA follows: TGTGCCAGCAGTTACTCGGCAGGGATGAACACTGAAGCTTTCTTT.